This T cell receptor (beta chain) was sequenced for a study of cytomegalovirus exposure and HLA in healthy donors. Study-wide background: From HLA-typed donors, an early data release held about 85 million unique TCRs.

Healthy bone marrow donors made up the donors. The study ran its PCR with 60 Vbeta and 13 Jbeta primers. Sequenced by immunoSEQ multiplex PCR; TCRdb stores in-frame clones only, minus some. The repertoire consists of around 89,000 clones, with 65% to 80% occurring once and the leading ten covering roughly 3%. Trimming removed 2 bases at V and 6 bases at J, with 11 bases between. The CDR3 contains 14 residues. In germline, CDR1 is SGHNT, CDR2 YYREEE (reference sequence). The V gene is TRBV5-4, the J gene TRBJ1-4; a possible D gene is TRBD1 (5 bases). The sequencing sample was made of PBMCs. This sequence was found in a man aged 35 to 55 in good health and CMV-seronegative. In DNA form, the CDR3 reads TGTGCCAGCAGCTTCAGGGAGGGAGATGAAAAACTGTTTTTT. Its protein is CASSFREGDEKLFF.